The TCR beta chain under discussion was sequenced for a study of blood T cells in healthy people across ages. The authors ran a second PCR of about 7 to 11 cycles using a sample-barcoded 5' primer and a J-beta primer mix. TCRdb ran MiXCR on the 5' RACE reads and lists one entry per CDR3 protein. The sample lists about 510,000 distinct CDR3 sequences, about 27% occurring once. Only a few counts were recorded for this clonotype. The data also belong to a second study, concerning T cells of mothers and their children. That report adds: Reverse transcription into cDNA received all extracted RNA, at approximately 1.4 ug per 15 ul.

The source of this sequence is a boy between 2 and 10 years old in good health. The sequenced sample consisted of blood.

Written as DNA, the CDR3 is TGCGCCAGCCAGACAGATTCCCTCTCCTACGAGCAGTACTTC. This sequence encodes CASQTDSLSYEQYF. This chain connects TRBV5-1 to TRBJ2-7, with a possible D match to TRBD1 (5 bases). Between the trimmed V and J ends, which lost 7 bases and 0 bases, there was a span of 14 bases. Germline V lookup: CDR1 SGHRS, CDR2 YFSETQ. The CDR3 extends over 14 amino acids.